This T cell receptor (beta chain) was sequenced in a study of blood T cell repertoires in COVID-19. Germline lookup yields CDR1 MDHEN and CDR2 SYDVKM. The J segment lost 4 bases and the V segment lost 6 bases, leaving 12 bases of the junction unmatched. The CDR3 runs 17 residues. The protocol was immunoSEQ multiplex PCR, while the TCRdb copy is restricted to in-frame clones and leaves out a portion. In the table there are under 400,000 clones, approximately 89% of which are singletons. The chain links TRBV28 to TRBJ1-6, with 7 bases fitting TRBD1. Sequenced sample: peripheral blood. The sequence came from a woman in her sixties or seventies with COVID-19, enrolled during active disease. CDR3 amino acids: CASRQRTRTGYNSPLHF. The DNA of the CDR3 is TGTGCCAGCAGGCAACGGACCCGGACAGGTTATAATTCACCCCTCCACTTT. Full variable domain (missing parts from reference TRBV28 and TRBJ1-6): DVKVTQSSRYLVKRTGEKVFLECVQDMDHENMFWYRQDPGLGLRLIYFSYDVKMKEKGDIPEGYSVSREKKERFSLILESASTNQTSMYLCASRQRTRTGYNSPLHFGNGTRLTVT.